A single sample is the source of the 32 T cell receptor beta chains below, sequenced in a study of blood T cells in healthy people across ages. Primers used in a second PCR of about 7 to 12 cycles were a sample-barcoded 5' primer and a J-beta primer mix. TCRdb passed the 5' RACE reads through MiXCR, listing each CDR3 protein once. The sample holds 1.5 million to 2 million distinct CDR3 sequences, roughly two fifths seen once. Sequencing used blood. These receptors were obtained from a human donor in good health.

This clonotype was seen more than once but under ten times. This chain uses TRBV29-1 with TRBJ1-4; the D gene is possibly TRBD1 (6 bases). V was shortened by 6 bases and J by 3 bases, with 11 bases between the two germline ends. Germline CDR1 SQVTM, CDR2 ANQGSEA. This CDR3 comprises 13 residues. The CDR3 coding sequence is TGCAGCGTAGGGGGGCAAGCTAATGAAAAACTGTTTTTT. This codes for CSVGGQANEKLFF.

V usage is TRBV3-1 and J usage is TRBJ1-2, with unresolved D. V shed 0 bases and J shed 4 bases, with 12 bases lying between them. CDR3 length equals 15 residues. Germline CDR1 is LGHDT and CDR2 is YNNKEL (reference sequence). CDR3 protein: CASSQDGKATYGYTF. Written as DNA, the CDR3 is TGTGCCAGCAGCCAAGATGGTAAAGCGACCTATGGCTACACCTTC. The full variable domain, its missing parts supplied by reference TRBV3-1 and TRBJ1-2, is DTAVSQTPKYLVTQMGNDKSIKCEQNLGHDTMYWYKQDSKKFLKIMFSYNNKELIINETVPNRFSPKSPDKAHLNLHINSLELGDSAVYFCASSQDGKATYGYTFGSGTRLTVV.

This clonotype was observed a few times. The CDR3 here is CASSLGDRTYTEAFF. DNA of the CDR3: TGTGCCAGCAGCTTAGGGGACAGGACCTACACTGAAGCTTTCTTT. V gene TRBV7-2 combines with J gene TRBJ1-1; 8 bases map to TRBD1. Germline CDR1 and CDR2: SGHTA and FQGNSA. This CDR3 contains 15 residues. V lost 1 base, J lost 3 bases, and 4 bases stayed unmatched.

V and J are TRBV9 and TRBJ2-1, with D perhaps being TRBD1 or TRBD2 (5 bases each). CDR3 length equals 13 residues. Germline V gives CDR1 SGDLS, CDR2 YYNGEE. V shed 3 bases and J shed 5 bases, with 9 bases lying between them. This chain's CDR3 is CASSEGSHNEQFF. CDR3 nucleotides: TGTGCCAGCAGCGAGGGGAGCCACAATGAGCAGTTCTTC. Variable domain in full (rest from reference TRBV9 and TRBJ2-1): DSGVTQTPKHLITATGQRVTLRCSPRSGDLSVYWYQQSLDQGLQFLIQYYNGEERAKGNILERFSAQQFPDLHSELNLSSLELGDSALYFCASSEGSHNEQFFGPGTRLTVL.

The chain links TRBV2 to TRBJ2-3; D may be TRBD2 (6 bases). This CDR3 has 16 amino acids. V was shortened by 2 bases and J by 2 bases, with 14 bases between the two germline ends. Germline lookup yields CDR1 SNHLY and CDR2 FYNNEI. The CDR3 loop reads CASSETEGRNTDTQYF. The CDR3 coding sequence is TGTGCCAGCAGTGAAACAGAAGGGAGGAACACAGATACGCAGTATTTT. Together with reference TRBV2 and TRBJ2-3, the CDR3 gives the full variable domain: EPEVTQTPSHQVTQMGQEVILRCVPISNHLYFYWYRQILGQKVEFLVSFYNNEISEKSEIFDDQFSVERPDGSNFTLKIRSTKLEDSAMYFCASSETEGRNTDTQYFGPGTRLTVL.

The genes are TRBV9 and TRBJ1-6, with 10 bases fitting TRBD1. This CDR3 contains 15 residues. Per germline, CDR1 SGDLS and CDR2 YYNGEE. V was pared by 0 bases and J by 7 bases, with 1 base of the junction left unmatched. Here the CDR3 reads CASSVAGQGNSPLHF. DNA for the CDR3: TGTGCCAGCAGCGTAGCGGGACAGGGGAATTCACCCCTCCACTTT.

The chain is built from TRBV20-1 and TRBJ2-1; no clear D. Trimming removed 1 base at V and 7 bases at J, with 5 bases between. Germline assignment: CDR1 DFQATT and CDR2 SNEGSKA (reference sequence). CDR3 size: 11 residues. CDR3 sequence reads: CSARVANEQFF. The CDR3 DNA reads TGCAGTGCTAGAGTCGCGAATGAGCAGTTCTTC.

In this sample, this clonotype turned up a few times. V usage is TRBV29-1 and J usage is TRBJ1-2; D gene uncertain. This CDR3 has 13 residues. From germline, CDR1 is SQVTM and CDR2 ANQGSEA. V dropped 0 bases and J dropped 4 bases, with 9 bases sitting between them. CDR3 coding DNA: TGCAGCGTTGAAGAACGGGCACCCTATGGCTACACCTTC. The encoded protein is CSVEERAPYGYTF.

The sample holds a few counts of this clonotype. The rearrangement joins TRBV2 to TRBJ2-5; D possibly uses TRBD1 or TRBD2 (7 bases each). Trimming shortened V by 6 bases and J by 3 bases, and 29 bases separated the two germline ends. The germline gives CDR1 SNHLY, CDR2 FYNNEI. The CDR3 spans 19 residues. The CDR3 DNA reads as TGTGCCAGCAGCTGGGGGGGGACAGAATTTAAGACGATCAAAGAGACCCAGTACTTC. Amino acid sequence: CASSWGGTEFKTIKETQYF.

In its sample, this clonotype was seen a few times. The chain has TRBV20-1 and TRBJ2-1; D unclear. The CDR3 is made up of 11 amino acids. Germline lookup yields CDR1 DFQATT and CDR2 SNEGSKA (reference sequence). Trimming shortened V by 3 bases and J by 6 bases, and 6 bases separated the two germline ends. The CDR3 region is CSARSINEQFF. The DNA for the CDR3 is TGCAGTGCTAGGTCTATCAATGAGCAGTTCTTC.

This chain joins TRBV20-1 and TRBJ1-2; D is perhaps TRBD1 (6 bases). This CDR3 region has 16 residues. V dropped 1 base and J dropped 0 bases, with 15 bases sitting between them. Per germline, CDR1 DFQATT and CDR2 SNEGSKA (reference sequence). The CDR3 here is CSARVQGGLANYGYTF. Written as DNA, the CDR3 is TGCAGTGCTAGAGTACAGGGTGGTCTAGCTAACTATGGCTACACCTTC.

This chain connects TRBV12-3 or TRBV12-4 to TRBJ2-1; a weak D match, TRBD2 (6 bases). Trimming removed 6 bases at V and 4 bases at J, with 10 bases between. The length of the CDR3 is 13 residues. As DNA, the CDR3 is TGTGCCAGCAGGATCGGGGGTTACAATGAGCAGTTCTTC. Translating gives CASRIGGYNEQFF.

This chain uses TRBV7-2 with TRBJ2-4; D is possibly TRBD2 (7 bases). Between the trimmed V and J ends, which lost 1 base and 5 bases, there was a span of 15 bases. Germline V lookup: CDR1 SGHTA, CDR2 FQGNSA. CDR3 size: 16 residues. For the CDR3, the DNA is TGTGCCAGCAGCTTAGGCTCGTGGGGGGGCGAAAACATTCAGTACTTC. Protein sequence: CASSLGSWGGENIQYF.

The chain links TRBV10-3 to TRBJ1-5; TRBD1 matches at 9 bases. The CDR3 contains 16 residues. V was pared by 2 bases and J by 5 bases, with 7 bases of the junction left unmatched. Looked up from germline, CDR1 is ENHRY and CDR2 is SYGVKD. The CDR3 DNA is TGTGCCATCAGTGAGCCGGGGACAGGGACGGATCAGCCCCAGCATTTT. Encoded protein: CAISEPGTGTDQPQHF.

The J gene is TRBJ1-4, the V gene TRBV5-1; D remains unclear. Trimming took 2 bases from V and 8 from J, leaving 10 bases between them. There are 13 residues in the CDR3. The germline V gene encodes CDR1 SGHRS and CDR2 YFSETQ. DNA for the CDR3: TGCGCCAGCAGCTTATCTGCGCGGGAAAAACTGTTTTTT. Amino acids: CASSLSAREKLFF.

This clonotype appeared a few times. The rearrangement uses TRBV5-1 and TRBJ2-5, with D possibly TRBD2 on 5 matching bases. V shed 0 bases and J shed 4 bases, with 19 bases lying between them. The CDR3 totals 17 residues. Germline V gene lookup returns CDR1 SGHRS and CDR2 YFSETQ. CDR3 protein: CASSLDPVAGGRETQYF. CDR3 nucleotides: TGCGCCAGCAGCTTGGATCCCGTTGCGGGCGGACGAGAGACCCAGTACTTC.

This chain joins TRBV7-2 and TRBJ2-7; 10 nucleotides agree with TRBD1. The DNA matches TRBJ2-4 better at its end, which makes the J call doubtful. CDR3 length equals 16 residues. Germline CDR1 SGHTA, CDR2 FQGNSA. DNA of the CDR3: TGTGCCAGCAGCCCAATCACCGGGACAGGGGCGGTCATTCAGTACTTC. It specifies CASSPITGTGAVIQYF.

The CDR3 spells CSIQGVMNTEAFF. The CDR3 bases are TGCAGTATTCAGGGGGTCATGAACACTGAAGCTTTCTTT. This chain uses TRBV20-1 with TRBJ1-1, with 7 positions matching TRBD1. CDR1 and CDR2 (germline): DFQATT, SNEGSKA (reference sequence). V gave up 8 bases and J gave up 0 bases; unmatched junction bases: 6. This CDR3 comprises 13 residues.

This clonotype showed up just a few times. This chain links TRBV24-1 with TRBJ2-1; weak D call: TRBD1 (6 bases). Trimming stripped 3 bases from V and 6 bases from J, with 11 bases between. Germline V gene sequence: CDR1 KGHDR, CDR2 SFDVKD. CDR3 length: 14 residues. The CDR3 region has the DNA TGTGCCACCAGTGATCTGGGACAAACCAATGAGCAGTTCTTC. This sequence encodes CATSDLGQTNEQFF.

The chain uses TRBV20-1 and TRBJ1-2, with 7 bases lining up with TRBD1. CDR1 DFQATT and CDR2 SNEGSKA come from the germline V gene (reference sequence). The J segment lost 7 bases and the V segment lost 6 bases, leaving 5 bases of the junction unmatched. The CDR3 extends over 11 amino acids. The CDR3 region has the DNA TGCAGTGCATCGACAGGGATTGGCTACACCTTC. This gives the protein CSASTGIGYTF.

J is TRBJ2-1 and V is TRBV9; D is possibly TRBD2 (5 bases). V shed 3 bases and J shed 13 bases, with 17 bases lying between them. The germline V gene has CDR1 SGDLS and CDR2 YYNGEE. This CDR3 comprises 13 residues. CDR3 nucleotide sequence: TGTGCCAGCAGCGGCGGAGGTCGTGAGACCCAGTTCTTC. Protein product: CASSGGGRETQFF. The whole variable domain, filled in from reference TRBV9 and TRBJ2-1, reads DSGVTQTPKHLITATGQRVTLRCSPRSGDLSVYWYQQSLDQGLQFLIQYYNGEERAKGNILERFSAQQFPDLHSELNLSSLELGDSALYFCASSGGGRETQFFGPGTRLTVL.

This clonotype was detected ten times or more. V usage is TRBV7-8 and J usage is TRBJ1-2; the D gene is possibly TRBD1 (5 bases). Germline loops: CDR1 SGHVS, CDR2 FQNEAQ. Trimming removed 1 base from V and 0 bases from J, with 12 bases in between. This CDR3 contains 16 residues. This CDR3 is CASSLGRWGANYGYTF. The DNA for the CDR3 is TGTGCCAGCAGCTTAGGGCGATGGGGGGCTAACTATGGCTACACCTTC. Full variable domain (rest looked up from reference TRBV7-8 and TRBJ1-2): GAGVSQSPRYKVAKRGQDVALRCDPISGHVSLFWYQQALGQGPEFLTYFQNEAQLDKSGLPSDRFFAERPEGSVSTLKIQRTQQEDSAVYLCASSLGRWGANYGYTFGSGTRLTVV.

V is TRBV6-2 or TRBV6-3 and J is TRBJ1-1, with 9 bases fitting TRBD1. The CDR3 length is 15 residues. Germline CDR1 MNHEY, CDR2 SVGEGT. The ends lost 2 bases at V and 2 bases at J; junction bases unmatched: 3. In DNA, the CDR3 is TGTGCCAGCAGTTACGGGACAGGGCTAAACACTGAAGCTTTCTTT. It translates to CASSYGTGLNTEAFF.

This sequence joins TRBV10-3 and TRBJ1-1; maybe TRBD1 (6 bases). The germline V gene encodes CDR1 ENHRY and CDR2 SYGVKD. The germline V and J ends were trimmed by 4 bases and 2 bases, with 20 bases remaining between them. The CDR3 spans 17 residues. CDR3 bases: TGTGCCATCAGTGGCTCTCTTGCAGGGGTACTAAACACTGAAGCTTTCTTT. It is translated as CAISGSLAGVLNTEAFF.

CDR3 in DNA: TGTGCCAGCAGCCCCCTCGGGAGCAATAATGAGCAGTTCTTC. Protein: CASSPLGSNNEQFF. The chain uses TRBV3-1 and TRBJ2-1, with a tentative D call TRBD2 (6 bases). Germline loops: CDR1 LGHDT, CDR2 YNNKEL (reference sequence). The CDR3 sequence is 14 residues long. V was pared by 4 bases and J by 7 bases, with 14 bases between.

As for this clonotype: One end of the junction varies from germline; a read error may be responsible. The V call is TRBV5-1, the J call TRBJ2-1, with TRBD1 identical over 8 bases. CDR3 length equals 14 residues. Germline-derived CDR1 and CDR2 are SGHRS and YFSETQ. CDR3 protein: CASSLDRGANGQFF. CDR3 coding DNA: TGCGCCAGCAGCTTGGACAGGGGGGCGAATGGGCAGTTCTTC.

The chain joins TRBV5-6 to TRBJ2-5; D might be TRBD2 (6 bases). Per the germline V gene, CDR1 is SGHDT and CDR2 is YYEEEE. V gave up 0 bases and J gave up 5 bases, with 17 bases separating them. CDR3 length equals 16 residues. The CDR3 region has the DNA TGTGCCAGCAGCTTGGTAAAGGCGGGGTCGGGGGAGACCCAGTACTTC. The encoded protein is CASSLVKAGSGETQYF. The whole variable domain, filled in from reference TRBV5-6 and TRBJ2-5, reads DAGVTQSPTHLIKTRGQQVTLRCSPKSGHDTVSWYQQALGQGPQFIFQYYEEEERQRGNFPDRFSGHQFPNYSSELNVNALLLGDSALYLCASSLVKAGSGETQYFGPGTRLLVL.

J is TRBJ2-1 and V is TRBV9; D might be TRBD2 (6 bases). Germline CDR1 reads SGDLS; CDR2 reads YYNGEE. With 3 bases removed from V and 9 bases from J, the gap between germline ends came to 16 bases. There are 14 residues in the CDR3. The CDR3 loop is CASSGDALAFEQFF. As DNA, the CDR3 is TGTGCCAGCAGCGGAGACGCGCTAGCGTTTGAGCAGTTCTTC.

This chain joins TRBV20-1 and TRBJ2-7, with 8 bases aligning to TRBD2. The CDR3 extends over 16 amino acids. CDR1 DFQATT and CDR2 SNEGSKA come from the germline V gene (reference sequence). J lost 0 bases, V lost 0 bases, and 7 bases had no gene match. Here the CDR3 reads CSARDHERGSSYEQYF. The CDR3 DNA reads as TGCAGTGCTAGAGATCACGAGCGGGGGAGCTCCTACGAGCAGTACTTC.

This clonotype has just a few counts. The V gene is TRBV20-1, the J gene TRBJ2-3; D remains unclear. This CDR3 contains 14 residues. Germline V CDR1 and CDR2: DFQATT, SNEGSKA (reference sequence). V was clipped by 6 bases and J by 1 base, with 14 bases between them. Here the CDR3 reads CSAPPGIGTDTQYF. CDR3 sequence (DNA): TGCAGTGCCCCGCCCGGTATCGGCACAGATACGCAGTATTTT.

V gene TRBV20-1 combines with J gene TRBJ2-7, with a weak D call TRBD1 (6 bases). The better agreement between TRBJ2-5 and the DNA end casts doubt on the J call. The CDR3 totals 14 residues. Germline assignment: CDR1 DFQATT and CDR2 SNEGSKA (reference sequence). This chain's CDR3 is CSARDYRAGETQYF. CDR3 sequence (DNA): TGCAGTGCTAGAGATTACAGGGCCGGGGAGACCCAGTACTTC.

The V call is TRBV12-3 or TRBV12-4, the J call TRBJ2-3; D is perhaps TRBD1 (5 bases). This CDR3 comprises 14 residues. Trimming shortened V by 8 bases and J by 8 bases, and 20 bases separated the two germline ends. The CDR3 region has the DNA TGTGCCAGCGAATTAAGTGGGGCGCTAGGTACGCAGTATTTT. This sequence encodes CASELSGALGTQYF.